Below are 32 T cell receptor beta chains sequenced from a single sample in a study of neurological immune-mediated disorders. MiXCR was run by TCRdb on the 5' RACE reads, yielding one entry per CDR3 protein. The repertoire holds fewer than 90,000 distinct CDR3 sequences, with 10% as singletons. Sequenced material: PBMCs. The receptors derive from a man aged 40-49 years in good health.

In this sample, this clonotype turned up many times. CDR3 sequence: CASSQPGQGVLNEQFF. The CDR3, as DNA: TGTGCCAGCAGCCAACCGGGACAGGGGGTCCTGAATGAGCAGTTCTTC. The V gene is TRBV3-1, the J gene TRBJ2-1; 11 bases match TRBD1. V shed 2 bases, J shed 7 bases, and the junction held 7 bases outside the gene matches. CDR3 length: 16 residues. CDR1 and CDR2 (germline): LGHDT, YNNKEL (reference sequence).

This clonotype was seen ten or more times. This rearrangement joins TRBV11-2 to TRBJ2-5; a possible D gene is TRBD1 (7 bases). The CDR3 loop spans 15 amino acids. The germline V and J ends were trimmed by 7 bases and 1 base, with 16 bases remaining between them. The germline gives CDR1 SGHAT, CDR2 FQNNGV. CDR3 coding DNA: TGTGCCAGCACCCAGGGGGGAGGTCGCCAAGAGACCCAGTACTTC. Translated: CASTQGGGRQETQYF.

This clonotype was detected only a few times. This may arise from a read error, as a much more abundant clone is one base away. This chain connects TRBV20-1 to TRBJ2-3, with D uncertain. There are 12 residues in the CDR3. Germline CDR1 and CDR2: DFQATT and SNEGSKA (reference sequence). CDR3 residues: CSASSRADTQFF. CDR3 nucleotides: TGCAGTGCTAGCTCTCGGGCAGATACGCAGTTTTTT.

This clonotype was recorded at least ten times. This chain connects TRBV29-1 to TRBJ2-3, with 7 bases lining up with TRBD1. Unmatched junction bases numbered 5, after V lost 6 bases and J lost 2 bases. Germline CDR1 and CDR2: SQVTM and ANQGSEA. This CDR3 has 13 residues. CDR3 protein: CSVPGQFTDTQYF. The DNA for the CDR3 is TGCAGCGTCCCGGGACAGTTCACAGATACGCAGTATTTT.

The table lists this clonotype with many counts. The chain combines TRBV28 with TRBJ1-1; 7 positions agree with TRBD1. V was clipped by 7 bases and J by 8 bases; unmatched bases: 7. Germline V CDR1 and CDR2: MDHEN, SYDVKM. The CDR3 length is 12 residues. CDR3 sequence (DNA): TGTGCCAGCAAAGGGACAGTAGGCGAAGCTTTCTTT. Protein product: CASKGTVGEAFF.

CDR3 sequence reads: CSAVAEPSYNEQFF. As DNA, the CDR3 is TGCAGTGCTGTAGCGGAGCCTTCCTACAATGAGCAGTTCTTC. The V gene is TRBV20-1, the J gene TRBJ2-1; D is possibly TRBD2 (6 bases). CDR3 length equals 14 residues. Germline V gene lookup returns CDR1 DFQATT and CDR2 SNEGSKA (reference sequence). V lost 5 bases, J lost 1 base, and 12 bases lay in between.

This clonotype came up many times. This chain connects TRBV5-6 to TRBJ2-1; D uncertain. Trimming pared 1 base from V and 4 bases from J, leaving 12 bases between. The CDR3 extends over 15 amino acids. Germline values: CDR1 SGHDT, CDR2 YYEEEE. The CDR3 loop reads CASSLRPLGYNEQFF. The DNA for the CDR3 is TGTGCCAGCAGCTTGCGGCCTTTGGGGTACAATGAGCAGTTCTTC.

Ten or more counts support this clonotype. The rearrangement uses TRBV7-2 and TRBJ2-3; TRBD2 aligns across 9 bases. CDR1 is SGHTA, CDR2 FQGNSA, per germline. The CDR3 is made up of 15 amino acids. The J segment lost 0 bases and the V segment lost 5 bases, leaving 3 bases of the junction unmatched. The CDR3 sequence: CASSTAGGSTDTQYF. The CDR3 DNA reads TGTGCCAGCAGCACGGCGGGGGGGAGCACAGATACGCAGTATTTT.

This clonotype was detected ten times or more. The rearrangement links TRBV12-3 or TRBV12-4 to TRBJ2-3; 9 bases map to TRBD2. CDR3 length: 16 amino acids. J was trimmed by 3 bases and V by 7 bases; bases with no gene match: 11. The CDR3 region is CASNYGQRGATDTQYF. The CDR3, as DNA: TGTGCCAGCAATTATGGCCAGCGGGGGGCGACAGATACGCAGTATTTT.

This sequence joins TRBV13 and TRBJ2-1; perhaps D is TRBD1 or TRBD2 (6 bases each). The CDR3 is 14 amino acids. Germline V gene sequence: CDR1 PRHDT, CDR2 FYEKMQ (reference sequence). Trimming removed 5 bases from V and 10 bases from J, with 18 bases in between. CDR3 sequence: CASSPRGPAREQFF. The DNA of the CDR3 is TGTGCCAGCAGCCCTCGGGGGCCAGCCCGGGAGCAGTTCTTC.

The chain combines TRBV18 with TRBJ1-3; D remains unclear. The germline gives CDR1 KGHSH, CDR2 LQKENI. V lost 3 bases and J lost 0, with 9 bases in between. This CDR3 region has 15 residues. In DNA, the CDR3 is TGTGCCAGCTCACCCGGACGGAGCTCTGGAAACACCATATATTTT. Residues: CASSPGRSSGNTIYF.

This clonotype has a count of ten or more. The chain recombines TRBV5-1 with TRBJ2-2; 8 bases are shared with TRBD2. V was clipped by 4 bases and J by 6 bases; unmatched bases: 8. Per germline, CDR1 SGHRS and CDR2 YFSETQ. This CDR3 has 15 amino acids. This CDR3 is CASSQAGARSGELFF. Here the CDR3 DNA reads TGCGCCAGCAGCCAAGCGGGGGCAAGGTCCGGGGAGCTGTTTTTT.

In its sample, this clonotype was seen many times. The V gene is TRBV12-3 or TRBV12-4, the J gene TRBJ1-3; D is unclear. This CDR3 is built from 11 residues. Trimming removed 2 bases at V and 9 bases at J, with 5 bases between. This CDR3 is CASSLKGTIYF. CDR3 coding DNA: TGTGCCAGCAGTTTAAAGGGCACCATATATTTT.

In this sample, this clonotype turned up a few times. V gene TRBV10-3 combines with J gene TRBJ2-1; D is unresolved. V was pared by 7 bases and J by 7 bases, with 14 bases between. CDR3 length: 13 residues. The germline V gene encodes CDR1 ENHRY and CDR2 SYGVKD. CDR3 loop: CAIKHDLNNEQFF. The DNA for the CDR3 is TGTGCCATCAAGCATGACCTTAATAATGAGCAGTTCTTC.

The sample holds many counts of this clonotype. The V gene is TRBV12-3 or TRBV12-4, the J gene TRBJ2-7; the D gene is possibly TRBD2 (6 bases). The CDR3 is 13 amino acids. V lost 3 bases, J lost 7 bases, and 13 bases lay in between. The DNA of the CDR3 is TGTGCCAGCAGTTTCGCCGGGAGCGTTGAGCAGTACTTC. This sequence encodes CASSFAGSVEQYF.

This clonotype was seen repeatedly, ten times or more. The V call is TRBV5-6, the J call TRBJ1-4, with D perhaps matching TRBD1 (6 bases). Germline CDR1 and CDR2: SGHDT and YYEEEE. This CDR3 has 14 amino acids. V lost 4 bases, J lost 6 bases, and 13 bases lay in between. The CDR3 DNA follows: TGTGCCAGCAGCGGACAGCCAAAGGATGAAAAACTGTTTTTT. It specifies CASSGQPKDEKLFF.

This clonotype has a count of ten or more. V is TRBV5-5 and J is TRBJ1-1; D gene unclear. Per germline, CDR1 SGHKS and CDR2 YYEKEE (reference sequence). The CDR3 runs to 13 residues. V was clipped by 6 bases and J by 14 bases, with 23 bases between them. The CDR3 DNA follows: TGTGCCAGCACCACCTCTCTGGGAGGACGAAGCTTCTTT. Amino acid sequence: CASTTSLGGRSFF.

This clonotype was seen at least ten times. This chain joins TRBV28 and TRBJ1-6, with D perhaps TRBD1 (5 bases). This CDR3 spans 15 amino acids. Trimming removed 5 bases at V and 5 bases at J, with 13 bases between. Germline V gene data show CDR1 as MDHEN and CDR2 as SYDVKM. CDR3 sequence: CASSPGGVNNSPLHF. The CDR3 nucleotides read TGTGCCAGCAGTCCCGGGGGGGTCAATAATTCACCCCTCCACTTT.

This clonotype was seen repeatedly, ten times or more. J is TRBJ2-5 and V is TRBV5-1; D possibly matches TRBD1 or TRBD2 (5 bases each). V was cut by 5 bases and J by 5 bases, with 16 bases left in between. The CDR3 is 14 amino acids. The V gene's germline CDR1 is SGHRS and CDR2 YFSETQ. The CDR3 region has the DNA TGCGCCAGCAGACCGGGACCCGATGGGGAGACCCAGTACTTC. Translation: CASRPGPDGETQYF.

J is TRBJ2-3 and V is TRBV20-1; D perhaps matches TRBD2 (5 bases). Between the trimmed V and J ends, which lost 3 bases and 4 bases, there was a span of 23 bases. The CDR3 covers 17 residues. Germline CDR1 DFQATT, CDR2 SNEGSKA (reference sequence). CDR3 DNA sequence: TGCAGTGCTAGGGCGGACTCCTCCACGATAAGGTCAGATACGCAGTATTTT. It codes for CSARADSSTIRSDTQYF.

This clonotype occurred many times. This chain connects TRBV6-5 to TRBJ2-5; D gene unclear. The CDR3 extends over 12 amino acids. The V and J ends lost 2 bases and 1 base respectively, with 2 bases between them. Germline-derived CDR1 and CDR2 are MNHEY and SVGAGI. The CDR3 bases are TGTGCCAGCAGTTACGCCCAAGAGACCCAGTACTTC. Translation: CASSYAQETQYF.

The table lists this clonotype with many counts. The chain joins TRBV7-6 to TRBJ2-2; 12 bases are shared with TRBD1. Germline V gene data show CDR1 as SGHVS and CDR2 as FNYEAQ. The CDR3 extends over 18 amino acids. After removal of 5 bases from V and 5 bases from J, the junction contained 12 bases not matched to a gene. This chain's CDR3 is CASSQKPGQGARTGELFF. Here the CDR3 DNA reads TGTGCCAGCAGCCAAAAACCGGGACAGGGGGCGAGGACCGGGGAGCTGTTTTTT.

This clonotype was seen at least ten times. J is TRBJ2-3 and V is TRBV5-1, with 10 bases fitting TRBD1. V lost 4 bases to trimming and J lost 2 bases; unmatched junction nucleotides: 4. This CDR3 has 15 amino acids. The germline V gene encodes CDR1 SGHRS and CDR2 YFSETQ. The CDR3, as DNA: TGCGCCAGCAGCCTTGGACAGGGGGTCACAGATACGCAGTATTTT. It specifies CASSLGQGVTDTQYF. The entire variable domain, with the rest obtained from reference TRBV5-1 and TRBJ2-3, is as follows: KAGVTQTPRYLIKTRGQQVTLSCSPISGHRSVSWYQQTPGQGLQFLFEYFSETQRNKGNFPGRFSGRQFSNSRSEMNVSTLELGDSALYLCASSLGQGVTDTQYFGPGTRLTVL.

This clonotype came up many times. The chain employs TRBV12-3 or TRBV12-4 and TRBJ2-1; D is perhaps TRBD2 (5 bases). Between the trimmed V and J ends, which lost 7 bases and 2 bases, there was a span of 18 bases. The CDR3 runs 16 residues. The CDR3 is CASTRKAEATYNEQFF. In DNA, the CDR3 is TGTGCCAGCACCCGAAAGGCGGAGGCGACCTACAATGAGCAGTTCTTC.

There are many counts of this clonotype. V and J are TRBV15 and TRBJ2-3; D not certain. The ends were cut back, 0 bases at V and 2 bases at J, with 9 bases in the middle. The V gene's germline CDR1 is LNHNV and CDR2 YYDKDF (reference sequence). CDR3 size: 15 residues. The CDR3 reads CATSRDRMNTDTQYF. In DNA form, the CDR3 reads TGTGCCACCAGCAGAGATCGAATGAACACAGATACGCAGTATTTT.

This clonotype was picked up many times. The CDR3 reads CASRHSTGGKSPLHF. CDR3 DNA: TGCGCCAGCAGACATTCGACAGGGGGCAAATCACCCCTCCACTTT. The rearrangement joins TRBV5-1 to TRBJ1-6; TRBD1 matches 10 bases. CDR3 length: 15 amino acids. CDR1 and CDR2 from the germline V gene are SGHRS and YFSETQ. J gave up 10 bases and V 5 bases, and 9 bases lay outside the gene matches.

This clonotype appeared many times. V is TRBV20-1 and J is TRBJ1-3, with 9 bases that match TRBD1. Unmatched junction bases numbered 5, after V lost 0 bases and J lost 5 bases. Germline V gene data show CDR1 as DFQATT and CDR2 as SNEGSKA (reference sequence). The CDR3 extends over 15 amino acids. The CDR3 DNA sequence: TGCAGTGCTAGAGATCCGGGACAGGGTCGAAACACCATATATTTT. Its translation is CSARDPGQGRNTIYF.

This clonotype was detected ten times or more. The chain is built from TRBV29-1 and TRBJ2-3; 11 bases line up with TRBD2. The germline V gene has CDR1 SQVTM and CDR2 ANQGSEA. The V and J ends lost 4 bases and 0 bases, in that order; junction bases with no gene match: 0. The CDR3 has 14 residues. The CDR3 reads CSVGLAGSTDTQYF. The DNA for the CDR3 is TGCAGCGTTGGACTAGCGGGAAGCACAGATACGCAGTATTTT.

This clonotype showed up many times. The rearrangement uses TRBV20-1 and TRBJ2-5; either TRBD1 or TRBD2 may fit D (5 bases each). This CDR3 has 14 residues. V dropped 0 bases and J dropped 3 bases, with 11 bases sitting between them. The V gene's germline CDR1 is DFQATT and CDR2 SNEGSKA (reference sequence). CDR3 region: CSARDWGREETQYF. CDR3 nucleotide sequence: TGCAGTGCTAGAGATTGGGGACGGGAAGAGACCCAGTACTTC.

This clonotype was seen repeatedly, ten times or more. The CDR3 spells CASSLGSNTEAFF. CDR3 in DNA: TGCGCCAGCAGCTTGGGGTCGAACACTGAAGCTTTCTTT. The rearrangement joins TRBV5-1 to TRBJ1-1; no definite D call. CDR3 length: 13 residues. Germline V gives CDR1 SGHRS, CDR2 YFSETQ. V lost 0 bases and J lost 1, with 4 bases in between.

At least ten counts were recorded for this clonotype. The gene calls are TRBV12-3 or TRBV12-4 and TRBJ1-6, with D perhaps TRBD1 (5 bases). The CDR3 is 15 amino acids. V was trimmed by 7 bases and J by 6 bases, leaving 16 bases between them. The CDR3 coding sequence is TGTGCCAGCAAGCAGGGAGGGTCGGTTAATTCACCCCTCCACTTT. As protein: CASKQGGSVNSPLHF.

This clonotype was counted many times. The chain has TRBV9 and TRBJ2-3; 7 bases fit TRBD1. The CDR3 contains 12 residues. Germline CDR1 and CDR2: SGDLS and YYNGEE. Germline trimming cut 5 bases from V and 7 bases from J; bases unmatched to any gene: 4. CDR3 nucleotides: TGTGCCAGCAGAGACAGGGTAAATACGCAGTATTTT. It is translated as CASRDRVNTQYF. Drawing the rest from reference TRBV9 and TRBJ2-3, the complete variable domain is DSGVTQTPKHLITATGQRVTLRCSPRSGDLSVYWYQQSLDQGLQFLIQYYNGEERAKGNILERFSAQQFPDLHSELNLSSLELGDSALYFCASRDRVNTQYFGPGTRLTVL.